This T cell receptor (beta chain) was sequenced for a study of T-cell reconstitution after alpha-beta-depleted transplantation in children. Findings and caveats of the study: Alpha-beta T cells about two months after transplant reportedly derived from several hundred expanded graft clones. Some patients' high day-60 TCRbeta diversity was attributed to recipient cells surviving conditioning. Newly generated T cells supplied most T-cell counts and diversity one year post-transplant.

Germline assignment: CDR1 LGHDT and CDR2 YNNKEL (reference sequence). Trimming cost V 0 bases and J 1 base, with 9 bases left between them. CDR3 length: 16 amino acids. Points on this clonotype: Its antigen is currently unknown.

This sample's TCRbeta library carried unique molecular identifier barcodes. Via MiXCR, TCRdb re-called the PCR reads, giving one row per CDR3 protein. The table shows approximately 300,000 distinct CDR3 sequences, with roughly 9.1% occurring only once. The TCR comes from a boy younger than two with acute myeloid leukemia, due to receive a stem cell transplant. The chain carries TRBV3-1 and TRBJ2-2, with D hard to call. The starting material was PBMCs, obtained before TCRalphabeta/CD19-depleted stem cell transplant. The CDR3, as DNA: TGTGCCAGCAGCCAAGATACACCTGTGAACACCGGGGAGCTGTTTTTT. Protein product: CASSQDTPVNTGELFF.